Each of the 24 T cell receptor beta chains below was sequenced from the same sample in a study of metastatic and nonmetastatic thyroid tumors. No treatment had been given to any patient before thyroid surgery. TCRdb ran MiXCR on the PCR reads. The table lists about 20,000 clones, 12% of them singletons. The specimen sequenced was blood. The receptor set was obtained from a male donor with papillary thyroid cancer or a benign thyroid nodule (not recorded which). Some clones in this sample may be carry-over from other donors' samples.

Ten or more counts support this clone. V and J are TRBV7-9 and TRBJ2-7, with a tentative D call TRBD1 (6 bases). V was cut by 1 base and J by 6 bases, with 13 bases left in between. The CDR3 runs to 14 residues. The germline V gene has CDR1 SEHNR and CDR2 FQNEAQ (reference sequence). In nucleotides, the CDR3 is TGTGCCAGCAGCTTAGAGGGGACAAGTAGCGAGCAGTACTTC. Residues: CASSLEGTSSEQYF.

This clone was recorded many times. The V and J genes are TRBV25-1 and TRBJ1-5; a possible D gene is TRBD1 (5 bases). Trimming shortened V by 2 bases and J by 1 base, and 9 bases separated the two germline ends. The CDR3 totals 15 residues. Germline values: CDR1 MGHDK, CDR2 SYGVNS. CDR3 sequence (DNA): TGTGCCAGCAGTGAAGAGGGGATCAGCAATCAGCCCCAGCATTTT. Translating gives CASSEEGISNQPQHF.

This clone showed up many times. The genes are TRBV6-5 and TRBJ1-4, with 9 positions matching TRBD1. The CDR3 is 14 amino acids. V was pared by 0 bases and J by 8 bases, with 1 base of the junction left unmatched. Germline V gene sequence: CDR1 MNHEY, CDR2 SVGAGI. The CDR3 is CASSYSDRGEKLFF. CDR3 DNA: TGTGCCAGCAGTTACTCGGACAGGGGCGAAAAACTGTTTTTT.

This clone was detected a few times. For the CDR3, the DNA is TGTGCCAGCAGTGAAGGGGCAGGAAGGGATTCACCCCTCCACTTT. Its protein product is CASSEGAGRDSPLHF. The chain uses TRBV2 and TRBJ1-6; D is unclear. Trimming removed 1 base from V and 8 bases from J, with 12 bases in between. The germline gives CDR1 SNHLY, CDR2 FYNNEI. The CDR3 consists of 15 residues.

This clone turned up a few times. The chain employs TRBV6-2 or TRBV6-3 and TRBJ2-1; TRBD1 or TRBD2 may be the D gene (6 bases each). Germline lookup yields CDR1 MNHEY and CDR2 SVGEGT. V was cut by 6 bases and J by 7 bases, with 19 bases left in between. The CDR3 consists of 15 residues. CDR3 protein: CASRRDNLDPNEQFF. The DNA of the CDR3 is TGTGCCAGCAGGCGGGACAACCTAGACCCAAATGAGCAGTTCTTC.

This chain joins TRBV24-1 and TRBJ1-2; D may be TRBD1 (6 bases). Germline V gene lookup returns CDR1 KGHDR and CDR2 SFDVKD. Trimming took off 4 bases at V and 7 bases at J, with 24 bases between the two ends. CDR3 length equals 17 residues. In DNA, the CDR3 is TGTGCCACCAGTGACCACAAATTAGGACAGCGAAGTATTGGCTACACCTTC. Translated, it gives CATSDHKLGQRSIGYTF.

The V call is TRBV5-1, the J call TRBJ2-5, with D perhaps TRBD1 (5 bases). CDR1 is SGHRS and CDR2 is YFSETQ in the germline V gene. This CDR3 is built from 13 residues. V was trimmed by 5 bases and J by 4 bases, leaving 12 bases between them. This CDR3 is CASRAREGETQYF. The CDR3 DNA follows: TGCGCCAGCAGAGCCAGGGAAGGAGAGACCCAGTACTTC. The full variable domain, its missing parts supplied by reference TRBV5-1 and TRBJ2-5, is KAGVTQTPRYLIKTRGQQVTLSCSPISGHRSVSWYQQTPGQGLQFLFEYFSETQRNKGNFPGRFSGRQFSNSRSEMNVSTLELGDSALYLCASRAREGETQYFGPGTRLLVL.

This clone was recorded once. This chain links TRBV5-1 with TRBJ2-7, with D unclear. Germline V gene sequence: CDR1 SGHRS, CDR2 YFSETQ. The CDR3 covers 15 residues. The V gene lost 0 bases and the J gene lost 3 bases, with 13 bases spanning the gap. The CDR3 loop reads CASSLGTIAYYEQYF. CDR3 nucleotide sequence: TGCGCCAGCAGCTTGGGGACCATAGCTTACTACGAGCAGTACTTC.

The CDR3 region is CASSLAGDYGEQFF. The CDR3 DNA sequence: TGTGCCAGCAGTTTAGCTGGTGACTACGGTGAGCAGTTCTTC. The chain is built from TRBV12-3 or TRBV12-4 and TRBJ2-1, with D possibly being TRBD2 (5 bases). The CDR3 is 14 residues long. V was trimmed by 0 bases and J by 9 bases, leaving 12 bases between them.

This clone ranks as medium-sized. This rearrangement joins TRBV19 to TRBJ1-5, with 10 positions matching TRBD1. Germline assignment: CDR1 LNHDA and CDR2 SQIVND (reference sequence). The CDR3 totals 14 residues. The V and J ends lost 5 bases and 2 bases, in that order; junction bases with no gene match: 0. The chain's CDR3 is CASSGTGGNQPQHF. The DNA of the CDR3 is TGTGCCAGTAGTGGGACAGGGGGCAATCAGCCCCAGCATTTT.

For this clone: The missing conserved phenylalanine or tryptophan at the end of this CDR3 makes a read error likely. The rearrangement links TRBV24-1 to TRBJ2-3, with a tentative D call TRBD2 (6 bases). The CDR3 contains 15 residues. Germline loops: CDR1 KGHDR, CDR2 SFDVKD. CDR3 in amino acids: CAPSDLRGFGDTQYS. CDR3 bases: TGTGCCCCCAGTGATCTTCGGGGGTTTGGAGATACGCAGTATTCT.

This clone was counted a few times. The gene calls are TRBV6-1 and TRBJ2-7; 7 nucleotides line up with TRBD1. Looked up from germline, CDR1 is MNHNS and CDR2 is SASEGT. Trimming removed 5 bases from V and 1 base from J; junction bases left unmatched: 2. The length of the CDR3 is 13 residues. CDR3 nucleotides: TGTGCCAGCAGTAAGACAGGGTCCTACGAGCAGTACTTC. Its translation: CASSKTGSYEQYF.

V usage is TRBV6-1 and J usage is TRBJ1-1; D uncertain. CDR1 and CDR2 from the germline V gene are MNHNS and SASEGT. Trimming cost V 1 base and J 1 base, with 7 bases left between them. The CDR3 has 14 residues. The chain's CDR3 is CASSEGWENTEAFF. CDR3 coding DNA: TGTGCCAGCAGTGAAGGTTGGGAGAACACTGAAGCTTTCTTT.

In the case of this clone: A read error may account for a junction end that differs from germline. V is TRBV29-1 and J is TRBJ1-2; 10 bases match TRBD1. Per germline, CDR1 SQVTM and CDR2 ANQGSEA. This CDR3 contains 14 residues. This CDR3 is CSVEGGQGNYGYTF. CDR3 sequence (DNA): TGCAGCGTCGAAGGGGGACAGGGGAACTATGGCTACACCTTC. The entire variable domain, with the rest obtained from reference TRBV29-1 and TRBJ1-2, is as follows: SAVISQKPSRDICQRGTSLTIQCQVDSQVTMMFWYRQQPGQSLTLIATANQGSEATYESGFVIDKFPISRPNLTFSTLTVSNMSPEDSSIYLCSVEGGQGNYGYTFGSGTRLTVV.

By its share, this clone is medium-sized. This chain links TRBV6-1 with TRBJ2-1, with 7 bases lining up with TRBD2. CDR1 is MNHNS and CDR2 is SASEGT in the germline V gene. The CDR3 runs 16 residues. Losses at the gene ends were 2 bases for V and 6 bases for J; bases not matched to a gene: 10. The CDR3 sequence is CASSELGTIVSNEQFF. In nucleotides, the CDR3 is TGTGCCAGCAGTGAATTGGGGACTATAGTTTCCAATGAGCAGTTCTTC.

With respect to this clone: The CDR3 end shows no conserved phenylalanine or tryptophan, and so a read error is likely. The chain is built from TRBV6-1 and TRBJ1-2; 8 nucleotides match TRBD1. Germline trimming cut 5 bases from V and 8 bases from J; bases unmatched to any gene: 4. The CDR3 runs 12 residues. CDR1 and CDR2 (germline): MNHNS, SASEGT. CDR3 amino acids: CASSPGGKGYTL. For the CDR3, the DNA is TGTGCCAGCAGTCCAGGGGGCAAAGGCTACACCCTC.

V usage is TRBV6-1 and J usage is TRBJ1-5; D is perhaps TRBD1 (5 bases). CDR3 length: 14 residues. From germline, CDR1 is MNHNS and CDR2 SASEGT. The V end was cut by 5 bases, the J end by 6 bases, with 14 bases between. This chain's CDR3 is CASSRGGVGQPQHF. The CDR3 coding sequence is TGTGCCAGCAGTCGGGGGGGTGTGGGTCAGCCCCAGCATTTT.

This clone qualifies as medium-sized (0.01 to 0.1%). J is TRBJ2-7 and V is TRBV10-3; perhaps D is TRBD1 or TRBD2 (5 bases each). CDR3 length equals 13 residues. The ends were cut back, 4 bases at V and 6 bases at J, with 13 bases in the middle. Germline CDR1 ENHRY, CDR2 SYGVKD. DNA for the CDR3: TGTGCCATCAGTGTGGGGGAAACCTCCGAGCAGTACTTC. This translates into CAISVGETSEQYF.

V usage is TRBV25-1 and J usage is TRBJ2-5; D is unresolved. Germline-derived CDR1 and CDR2 are MGHDK and SYGVNS. With 2 bases removed from V and 2 bases from J, the gap between germline ends came to 3 bases. This CDR3 comprises 12 residues. The CDR3 nucleotides are TGTGCCAGCAGTGAACAACAAGAGACCCAGTACTTC. It yields the protein CASSEQQETQYF.

This clone was counted many times. This chain uses TRBV9 with TRBJ2-1; D is unclear. Germline CDR1 is SGDLS and CDR2 is YYNGEE. Between the trimmed V and J ends, which lost 0 bases and 6 bases, there was a span of 16 bases. There are 16 residues in the CDR3. The CDR3 loop reads CASSVEGPHFSNEQFF. Here the CDR3 DNA reads TGTGCCAGCAGCGTAGAGGGCCCCCATTTCTCCAATGAGCAGTTCTTC.

This rearrangement joins TRBV7-3 to TRBJ2-2, with TRBD2 identical over 8 bases. The junction had 9 bases not matched to a gene; V was cut back by 5 bases and J by 1 base. The CDR3 has 17 amino acids. Germline values: CDR1 SGHTA, CDR2 FQGTGA. The DNA of the CDR3 is TGTGCCAGCAGCCCAAGCCCAGCGGGAGAGAACACCGGGGAGCTGTTTTTT. Amino acids: CASSPSPAGENTGELFF. The variable domain in full, with the rest retrieved from reference TRBV7-3 and TRBJ2-2, is GAGVSQTPSNKVTEKGKYVELRCDPISGHTALYWYRQSLGQGPEFLIYFQGTGAADDSGLPNDRFFAVRPEGSVSTLKIQRTERGDSAVYLCASSPSPAGENTGELFFGEGSRLTVL.

The CDR3 here is CAWSLGAQYF. The CDR3 DNA is TGTGCCTGGAGTCTGGGTGCGCAGTATTTT. The V and J genes are TRBV30 and TRBJ2-3; D is ambiguous. Germline V gives CDR1 GTSNPN, CDR2 SVGIG (reference sequence). There are 10 residues in the CDR3. Trimming cost V 2 bases and J 10 bases, with 7 bases left between them.

This rearrangement joins TRBV4-1 to TRBJ2-2; 11 bases are a match to TRBD2. Germline lookup yields CDR1 MGHRA and CDR2 YSYEKL. The junction had 10 bases not matched to a gene; V was cut back by 3 bases and J by 1 base. CDR3 length equals 19 residues. In DNA form, the CDR3 reads TGCGCCAGCAGCCAGGCCTTCGCCGGGACTAGCGGGAACACCGGGGAGCTGTTTTTT. It is translated as CASSQAFAGTSGNTGELFF.

The gene calls are TRBV11-2 and TRBJ1-1; 7 positions match TRBD1. This CDR3 comprises 14 residues. V shed 5 bases and J 4 bases; nucleotides not matched to a gene: 7. Germline loops: CDR1 SGHAT, CDR2 FQNNGV. CDR3 DNA: TGTGCCAGCAGCACAACTCAGGGGGTCACTGAAGCTTTCTTT. Translation: CASSTTQGVTEAFF.